At least ten counts were recorded for the clone carrying this T cell receptor (beta chain). With 10-nucleotide random UMIs, 5'RACE was used to make the cDNA. TCRdb itself ran the 5' RACE reads through MiXCR, one entry per CDR3 protein. In the table there are 24,000 or so distinct CDR3 sequences, about 2.5% of which are singletons. The source of the sample is a study of neurological immune-mediated disorders. V lost 1 base and J 5 bases, leaving 6 bases between the germline ends. Looked up from germline, CDR1 is DFQATT and CDR2 is SNEGSKA (reference sequence). This CDR3 region has 12 residues. J is TRBJ2-1 and V is TRBV20-1; D is tentatively TRBD1 or TRBD2 (5 bases each). The sequenced sample consisted of PBMCs. The TCR originated in a woman in her 50s with multiple sclerosis. The CDR3 is CSARAGHNEQFF. CDR3 sequence (DNA): TGCAGTGCTAGAGCGGGGCACAATGAGCAGTTCTTC.